The 5 T cell receptor beta chains below all came from one sample that was sequenced in a study of radiotherapy plus CTLA-4 blockade in lung cancer. Generated by immunoSEQ multiplex PCR, the TCRdb table keeps only in-frame clones and is missing some. The data contain over 60,000 clones, more than 75% of them singletons. Material: peripheral blood, obtained from a patient treated with radiotherapy plus ipilimumab. The receptors shown here come from a human donor with non-small cell lung cancer that progressed on radiotherapy plus ipilimumab.

The V call is TRBV5-1, the J call TRBJ2-5; tentative D call: TRBD1 (5 bases). CDR1 SGHRS and CDR2 YFSETQ come from the germline V gene. The CDR3 runs 15 residues. The germline V and J ends were trimmed by 0 bases and 2 bases, with 11 bases remaining between them. The CDR3 loop is CASSLGGLGQETQYF. CDR3 DNA sequence: TGCGCCAGCAGCTTGGGGGGCTTGGGGCAAGAGACCCAGTACTTC.

The sample holds one count of this clone. CDR3 amino acids: CASSFSGTDTQYF. The DNA for the CDR3 is TGTGCCAGCAGCTTTAGCGGGACAGATACGCAGTATTTT. The chain joins TRBV5-4 to TRBJ2-3; 7 nucleotides match TRBD2. CDR1 and CDR2 from the germline V gene are SGHNT and YYREEE (reference sequence). The CDR3 contains 13 residues. The ends lost 2 bases at V and 3 bases at J; junction bases unmatched: 0.

The chain recombines TRBV2 with TRBJ2-5; tentatively, D is TRBD2 (6 bases). V shed 2 bases and J shed 5 bases, with 15 bases lying between them. CDR1 and CDR2 (germline): SNHLY, FYNNEI. This CDR3 region has 15 residues. DNA of the CDR3: TGTGCCAGCAGTGAACCCGGAGGGCGGAGGGAGACCCAGTACTTC. Protein: CASSEPGGRRETQYF.

The genes are TRBV5-6 and TRBJ1-1, with D unclear. Germline V gives CDR1 SGHDT, CDR2 YYEEEE. Trimming took off 0 bases at V and 0 bases at J, with 9 bases between the two ends. The CDR3 totals 15 residues. CDR3 nucleotide sequence: TGTGCCAGCAGCTTGGAACAGCGTCTGAACACTGAAGCTTTCTTT. It codes for CASSLEQRLNTEAFF.

The chain is built from TRBV21-1 and TRBJ2-5; the DNA was not compared with TRBD1, the D call given in the table. TRBV21-1 is a recognized pseudogene. This CDR3 has 22 amino acids. The CDR3 sequence: CASSKVSRDTPGKGVFQETQYF. CDR3 nucleotides: TGTGCCAGCAGCAAAGTTAGTCGGGACACACCAGGGAAGGGGGTGTTCCAAGAGACCCAGTACTTC.